This entry lists 5 T cell receptor beta chains sequenced from one sample in a study of identical twins (dated by TCRdb to about 2016). Library preparation used 5' RACE. Instrument on record: Illumina HiSeq 2000. TCRdb reran the public reads through fastp at Q25 and MiXCR, keeping productive beta chains. Here each entry gathers all rows of one CDR3 protein and keeps the most common genes and DNA. This sample has more than 400,000 distinct CDR3 sequences in its table, and about 16% of those were observed once. Roughly 0.4% of the sample belongs to the ten largest clones. The sample was also linked to a second study, of yellow fever vaccine responses in identical twins.

The material sequenced was CD4+ T cells sorted from blood. The receptors come from a woman under 30 in good health.

Only a few counts were recorded for this clonotype. V and J are TRBV27 and TRBJ1-2; weak D call: TRBD1 (6 bases). This CDR3 contains 15 residues. The V and J ends lost 8 bases and 2 bases respectively, with 18 bases between them. Germline V gene sequence: CDR1 MNHEY, CDR2 SMNVEV (reference sequence). In DNA form, the CDR3 reads TGTGCCAGCGGACCAGGGCATACAGGGAACTATGGCTACACCTTC. Translation gives CASGPGHTGNYGYTF.

This clonotype has just a few counts. The chain couples TRBV10-3 to TRBJ2-5; 7 bases line up with TRBD2. V shed 3 bases and J 2 bases; nucleotides not matched to a gene: 9. The CDR3 runs 16 residues. Germline V lookup: CDR1 ENHRY, CDR2 SYGVKD. CDR3 region: CAISDPRGYQQETQYF. The CDR3 nucleotides are TGTGCCATCAGTGACCCGCGGGGGTACCAACAAGAGACCCAGTACTTC.

This clonotype has only a few counts. The chain has TRBV14 and TRBJ1-1; weak D call: TRBD1 (5 bases). With 0 bases removed from V and 6 bases from J, the gap between germline ends came to 8 bases. Per germline, CDR1 SGHDN and CDR2 FVKESK. This CDR3 has 13 amino acids. DNA of the CDR3: TGTGCCAGCAGCCAAGAGTGGGGGGCTGAAGCTTTCTTT. Translation gives CASSQEWGAEAFF.

The J gene is TRBJ2-2, the V gene TRBV6-1; 9 positions match TRBD1. The junction had 6 bases not matched to a gene; V was cut back by 4 bases and J by 6 bases. The germline gives CDR1 MNHNS, CDR2 SASEGT. CDR3 length equals 15 residues. CDR3 amino acids: CASSAGQGSPGELFF. CDR3 nucleotides: TGTGCCAGCAGTGCAGGACAGGGGAGCCCCGGGGAGCTGTTTTTT.

This clonotype showed up just a few times. V gene TRBV3-1 combines with J gene TRBJ2-1; 9 bases map to TRBD2. The CDR3 contains 17 residues. Losses at the gene ends were 4 bases for V and 2 bases for J; bases not matched to a gene: 9. Germline lookup yields CDR1 LGHDT and CDR2 YNNKEL (reference sequence). The CDR3 loop is CASSPPRREGPYNEQFF. Written as DNA, the CDR3 is TGTGCCAGCAGCCCTCCCAGGCGGGAGGGCCCCTACAATGAGCAGTTCTTC.